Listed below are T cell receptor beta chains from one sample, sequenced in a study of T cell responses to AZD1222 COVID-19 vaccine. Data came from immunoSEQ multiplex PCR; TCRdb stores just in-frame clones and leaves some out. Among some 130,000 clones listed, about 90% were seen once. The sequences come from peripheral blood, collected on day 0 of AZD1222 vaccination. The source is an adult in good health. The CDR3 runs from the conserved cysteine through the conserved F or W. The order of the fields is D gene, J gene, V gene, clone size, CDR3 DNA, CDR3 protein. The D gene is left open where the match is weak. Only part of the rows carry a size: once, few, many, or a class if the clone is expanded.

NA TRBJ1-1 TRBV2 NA TGTGCCAGCAGAGAGGACGGGAACACTGAAGCTTTCTTT CASREDGNTEAFF
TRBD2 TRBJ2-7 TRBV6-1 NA TGTGCCAGCAGTGAAAGGGAGGGAGCCAGCTACGAGCAGTACTTC CASSEREGASYEQYF
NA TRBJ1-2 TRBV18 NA TGTGCCAGCTCACCACAGCAGGTCGGCTACACCTTC CASSPQQVGYTF
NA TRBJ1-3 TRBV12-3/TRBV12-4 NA TGTGCCAGCAGGACAGCCTCTGGAAACACCATATATTTT CASRTASGNTIYF
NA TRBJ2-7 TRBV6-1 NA TGTGCCAGCAGTGAAACTAGCTACGAGCAGTACTTC CASSETSYEQYF
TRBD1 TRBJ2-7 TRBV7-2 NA TGTGCCAGCAGCTTAATGAAAAGGGACAGGGGGTACGAGCAGTACTTC CASSLMKRDRGYEQYF
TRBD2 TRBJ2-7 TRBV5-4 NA TGTGCCGGAAGGACTAGCGGGAGTCCCTACGAGCAGTACTTC CAGRTSGSPYEQYF
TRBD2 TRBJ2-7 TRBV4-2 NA TGTGCCAGCAGCCAAGCCGGGACTAGTACCCCCTACGAGCAGTACTTC CASSQAGTSTPYEQYF
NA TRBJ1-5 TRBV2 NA TGTGCCAGCACCAACGAGGGGGGGATTAATCAGCCCCAGCATTTT CASTNEGGINQPQHF
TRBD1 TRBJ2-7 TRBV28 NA TGTGCCAGCAGTTTATGGAGAGGGGGCCCCGAGCAGTACTTC CASSLWRGGPEQYF
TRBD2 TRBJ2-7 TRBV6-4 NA TGTGCCAGCAGTGAGGGTAGCGGGAGCTCCTACGAGCAGTACTTC CASSEGSGSSYEQYF
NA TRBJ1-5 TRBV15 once TGTGCCACCAGCAGAGGGAAGAGGGGAAGCAATCAGCCCCAGCATTTT CATSRGKRGSNQPQHF
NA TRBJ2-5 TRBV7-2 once TGTGCCAGCAGCTTAGCAGTAACTCAAGAGACCCAGTACTTC CASSLAVTQETQYF
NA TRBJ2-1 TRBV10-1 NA TGCGCCAGCAGTGACTCGAGACGGAATAACAATGAGCAGTTCTTC CASSDSRRNNNEQFF
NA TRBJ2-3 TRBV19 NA TGTGCCAGTAGTATAGGTCGGTGGGAGCGCACAGATACGCAGTATTTT CASSIGRWERTDTQYF
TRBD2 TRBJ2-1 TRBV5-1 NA TGCGCCAGCAGCCGGGGACTTTCCCGCGGGGGCTCCTACAATGAGCAGTTCTTC CASSRGLSRGGSYNEQFF
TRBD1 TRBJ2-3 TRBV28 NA TGTGCCAGCAGACAACAGGGGGCGCTGAGGGATACGCAGTATTTT CASRQQGALRDTQYF
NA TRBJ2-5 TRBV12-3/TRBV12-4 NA TGTGCCAGCAGTTCGAGCAGGGAGGAGACCCAGTACTTC CASSSSREETQYF
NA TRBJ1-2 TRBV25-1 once TGTGCCAGCAGTGGGGGTCCCACATATGGCTACACCTTC CASSGGPTYGYTF
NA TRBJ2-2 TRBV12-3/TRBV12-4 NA TGTGCCAGCAGTTTACAATCGACCGGGGAGCTGTTTTTT CASSLQSTGELFF
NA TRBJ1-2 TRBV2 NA TGTGCCAGCAGTGGGGACACCCGGGGTGGCTACACCTTC CASSGDTRGGYTF
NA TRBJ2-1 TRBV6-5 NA TGTGCCAGCAAAACGGGGGCTGGAAATGAGCAGTTCTTC CASKTGAGNEQFF
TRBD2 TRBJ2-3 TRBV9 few TGTGCCAGCAGCGCTAGCGGGAGAGGTGCAGATACGCAGTATTTT CASSASGRGADTQYF
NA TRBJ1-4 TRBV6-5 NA TGTGCCAGCAGTCCCCCAGGGCTGGGCGAAAAACTGTTTTTT CASSPPGLGEKLFF
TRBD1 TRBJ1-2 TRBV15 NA TGTGCCACCAGCGCAGGTGGACAGGGCTATGGCTACACCTTC CATSAGGQGYGYTF
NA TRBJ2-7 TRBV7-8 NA TGTGCCAGCGGGGGGCACTACGAGCAGTACTTC CASGGHYEQYF
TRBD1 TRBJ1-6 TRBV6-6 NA TGTGCCAGCAGTTACTCCGGACAGGGGGGTTCACCCCTCCACTTT CASSYSGQGGSPLHF
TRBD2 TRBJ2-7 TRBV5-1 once TGCGCCAGCAGCTTTGGACTAGGGACCTACGAGCAGTACTTC CASSFGLGTYEQYF
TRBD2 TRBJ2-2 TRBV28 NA TGTGCCAGCAGTCCTTTTGGGGCGGGGGTATCGAACACCGGGGAGCTGTTTTTT CASSPFGAGVSNTGELFF
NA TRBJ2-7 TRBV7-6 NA TGTGCCAGCAGCGACGACAGGAGAGACTACGAGCAGTACTTC CASSDDRRDYEQYF
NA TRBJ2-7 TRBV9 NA TGTGCCAGCAGCGTAGCCCCCAGTGGACGGGACGCGCTCTACGAGCAGTACTTC CASSVAPSGRDALYEQYF
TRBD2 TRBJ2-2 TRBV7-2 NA TGTGCCAGCAGCACTATTAACGGGAGGTGGAACACCGGGGAGCTGTTTTTT CASSTINGRWNTGELFF